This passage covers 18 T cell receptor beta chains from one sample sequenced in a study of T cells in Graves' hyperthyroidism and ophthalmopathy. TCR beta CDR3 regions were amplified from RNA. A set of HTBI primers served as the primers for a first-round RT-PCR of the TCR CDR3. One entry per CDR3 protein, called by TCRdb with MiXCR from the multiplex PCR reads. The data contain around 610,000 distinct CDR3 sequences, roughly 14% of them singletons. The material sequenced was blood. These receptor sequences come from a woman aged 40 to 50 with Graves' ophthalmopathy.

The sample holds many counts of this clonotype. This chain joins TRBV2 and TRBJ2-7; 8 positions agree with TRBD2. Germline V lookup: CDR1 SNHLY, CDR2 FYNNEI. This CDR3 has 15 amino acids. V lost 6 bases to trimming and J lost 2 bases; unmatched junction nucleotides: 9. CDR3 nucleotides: TGTGCCAGCAGGGCGGGACTAGGTGGGGCCTACGAGCAGTACTTC. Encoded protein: CASRAGLGGAYEQYF.

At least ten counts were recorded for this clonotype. CDR3 amino acids: CASSDLRFSYEQYF. The CDR3 nucleotides read TGTGCCAGCAGTGACTTGAGGTTCTCCTACGAGCAGTACTTC. The chain joins TRBV6-5 to TRBJ2-7; unclear D gene. V was cut by 5 bases and J by 0 bases, with 11 bases left in between. The CDR3 loop spans 14 amino acids. Germline assignment: CDR1 MNHEY and CDR2 SVGAGI.

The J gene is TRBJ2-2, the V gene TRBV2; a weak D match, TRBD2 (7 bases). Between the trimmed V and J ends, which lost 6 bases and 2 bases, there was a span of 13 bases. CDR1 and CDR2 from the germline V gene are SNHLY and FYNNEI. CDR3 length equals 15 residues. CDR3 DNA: TGTGCCAGCAGAGGGGGGGGAAGCAACACCGGGGAGCTGTTTTTT. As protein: CASRGGGSNTGELFF.

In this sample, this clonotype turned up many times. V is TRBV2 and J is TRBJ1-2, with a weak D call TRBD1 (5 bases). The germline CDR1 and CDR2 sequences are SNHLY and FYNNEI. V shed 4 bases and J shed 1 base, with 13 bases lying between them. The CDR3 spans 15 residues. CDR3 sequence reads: CASSAQGGYNYGYTF. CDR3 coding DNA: TGTGCCAGCAGTGCGCAGGGAGGATATAACTATGGCTACACCTTC.

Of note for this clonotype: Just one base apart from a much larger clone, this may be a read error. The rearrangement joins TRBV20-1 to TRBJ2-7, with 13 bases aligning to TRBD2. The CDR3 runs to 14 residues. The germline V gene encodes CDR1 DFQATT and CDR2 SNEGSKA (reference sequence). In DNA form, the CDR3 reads TGCAGTGCTACAGGACTAGCGGGAGTGCGAGAGCAGCACTTC. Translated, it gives CSATGLAGVREQHF.

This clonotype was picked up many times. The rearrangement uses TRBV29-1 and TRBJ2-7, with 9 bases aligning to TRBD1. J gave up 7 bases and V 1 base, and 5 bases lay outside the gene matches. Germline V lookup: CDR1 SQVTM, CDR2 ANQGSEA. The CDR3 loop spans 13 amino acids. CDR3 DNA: TGCAGCGTTGAAGGGGACAGGGTAGGGGAGCAGTACTTC. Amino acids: CSVEGDRVGEQYF.

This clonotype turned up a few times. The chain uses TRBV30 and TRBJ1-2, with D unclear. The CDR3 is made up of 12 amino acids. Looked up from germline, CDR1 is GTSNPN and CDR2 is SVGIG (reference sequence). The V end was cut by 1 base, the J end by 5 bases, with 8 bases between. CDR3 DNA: TGTGCCTGGAGTGGAGGGCGGTATGGCTACACCTTC. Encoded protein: CAWSGGRYGYTF.

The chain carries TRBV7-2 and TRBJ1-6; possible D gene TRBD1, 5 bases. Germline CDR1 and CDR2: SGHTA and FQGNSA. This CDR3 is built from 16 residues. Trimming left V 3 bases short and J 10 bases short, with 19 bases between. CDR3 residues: CASSFIQGSKGSPLHF. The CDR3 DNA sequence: TGTGCCAGCAGCTTCATTCAGGGCAGTAAAGGATCACCCCTCCACTTT.

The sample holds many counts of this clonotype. Written as DNA, the CDR3 is TGCAGTGCCGTTGATATCAGGGGGCGGAATTCACCCCTCCACTTT. This encodes CSAVDIRGRNSPLHF. The gene calls are TRBV20-1 and TRBJ1-6, with TRBD1 matching over 8 bases. The CDR3 runs 15 residues. Germline CDR1 is DFQATT and CDR2 is SNEGSKA (reference sequence). Unmatched junction bases numbered 11, after V lost 6 bases and J lost 7 bases.

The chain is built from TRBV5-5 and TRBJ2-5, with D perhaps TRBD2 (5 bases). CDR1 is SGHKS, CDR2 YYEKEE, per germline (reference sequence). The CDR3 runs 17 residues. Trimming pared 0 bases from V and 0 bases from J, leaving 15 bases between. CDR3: CASSLARSGSYQETQYF. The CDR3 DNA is TGTGCCAGCAGCTTGGCCCGAAGCGGATCTTACCAAGAGACCCAGTACTTC.

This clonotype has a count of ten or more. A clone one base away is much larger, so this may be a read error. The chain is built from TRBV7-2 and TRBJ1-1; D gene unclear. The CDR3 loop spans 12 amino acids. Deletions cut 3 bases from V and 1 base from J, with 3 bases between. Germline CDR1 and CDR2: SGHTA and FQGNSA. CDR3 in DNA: TGTGCCAGCAGCTTCACGAACACTGAAGCTTTCTTT. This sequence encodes CASSFTNTEAFF.

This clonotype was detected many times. CDR3 in DNA: TGTGCCAGCAGTTCCGCCACCTCTGGGGCCAACGTCCTGACTTTC. Translated: CASSSATSGANVLTF. J is TRBJ2-6 and V is TRBV6-5; D not resolved. The V and J ends lost 4 bases and 0 bases respectively, with 7 bases between them. The germline CDR1 and CDR2 sequences are MNHEY and SVGAGI. This CDR3 is built from 15 residues.

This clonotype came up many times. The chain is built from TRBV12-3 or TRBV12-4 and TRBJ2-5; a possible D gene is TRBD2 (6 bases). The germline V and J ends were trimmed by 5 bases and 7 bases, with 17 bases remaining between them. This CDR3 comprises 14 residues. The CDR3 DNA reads TGTGCCAGCAGTACCCTGGTGCGGGAACGGACCCAGTACTTC. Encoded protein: CASSTLVRERTQYF.

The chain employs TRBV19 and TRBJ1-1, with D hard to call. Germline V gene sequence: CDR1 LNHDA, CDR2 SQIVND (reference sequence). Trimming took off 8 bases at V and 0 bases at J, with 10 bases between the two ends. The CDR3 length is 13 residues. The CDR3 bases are TGTGCCAGTGACGGGAGGATGAACACTGAAGCTTTCTTT. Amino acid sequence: CASDGRMNTEAFF.

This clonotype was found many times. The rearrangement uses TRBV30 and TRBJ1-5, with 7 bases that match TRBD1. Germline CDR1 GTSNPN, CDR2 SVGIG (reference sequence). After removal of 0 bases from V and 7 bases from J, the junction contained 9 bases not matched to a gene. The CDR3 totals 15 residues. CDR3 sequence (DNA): TGTGCCTGGAGTGTAGACAGGGCGGAGGGACAGCCCCAGCATTTT. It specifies CAWSVDRAEGQPQHF. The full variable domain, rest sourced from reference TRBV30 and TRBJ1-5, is SQTIHQWPATLVQPVGSPLSLECTVEGTSNPNLYWYRQAAGRGLQLLFYSVGIGQISSEVPQNLSASRPQDRQFILSSKKLLLSDSGFYLCAWSVDRAEGQPQHFGDGTRLSIL.

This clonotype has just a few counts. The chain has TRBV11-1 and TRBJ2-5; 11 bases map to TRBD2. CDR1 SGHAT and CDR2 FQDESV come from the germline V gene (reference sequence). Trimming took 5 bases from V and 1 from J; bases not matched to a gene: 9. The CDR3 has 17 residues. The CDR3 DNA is TGTGCCAGCAGCCCCGACTCGACTAGCGGGGTCCAAGAGACCCAGTACTTC. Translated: CASSPDSTSGVQETQYF.

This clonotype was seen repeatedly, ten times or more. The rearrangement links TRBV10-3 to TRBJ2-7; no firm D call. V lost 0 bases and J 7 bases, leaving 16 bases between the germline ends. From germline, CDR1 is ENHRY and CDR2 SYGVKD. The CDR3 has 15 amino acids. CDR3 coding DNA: TGTGCCATCAGTGAGTCTGGCCGTGCCTTGGGAGAGCAGTACTTC. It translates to CAISESGRALGEQYF.

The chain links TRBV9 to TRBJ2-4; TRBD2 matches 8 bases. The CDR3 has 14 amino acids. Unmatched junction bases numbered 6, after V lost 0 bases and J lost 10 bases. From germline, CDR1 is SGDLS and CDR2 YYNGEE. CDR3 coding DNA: TGTGCCAGCAGCGTAGGTGCGGGAGGAGGAATTCAGTACTTC. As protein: CASSVGAGGGIQYF.